The 20 T cell receptor beta chains given below trace back to one sample, sequenced in a study of Graves' ophthalmopathy and Graves' hyperthyroidism. TCR beta CDR3 amplification used RNA transcripts. The first round was an RT-PCR with HTBI primers, and the second round was a multiplex PCR. A single record per CDR3 protein comes from TCRdb applying MiXCR to the multiplex PCR reads. The data show roughly 300,000 distinct CDR3 sequences, about 17% seen once. The specimen was peripheral blood. All receptors derive from an adult man with Graves' ophthalmopathy.

The chain is built from TRBV20-1 and TRBJ2-7, with D possibly TRBD2 on 6 matching bases. The CDR3 contains 15 residues. Germline V lookup: CDR1 DFQATT, CDR2 SNEGSKA (reference sequence). V lost 3 bases to trimming and J lost 5 bases, with 20 bases between them. CDR3 nucleotides: TGCAGTGCTAGGACCCCGCGGGGAGGATGGGACGAGCAGTACTTC. Translated, it gives CSARTPRGGWDEQYF.

This clonotype was counted ten times or more. The chain has TRBV6-1 and TRBJ2-2, with no clear D. This CDR3 contains 18 residues. V lost 7 bases, J lost 0 bases, and 21 bases lay in between. CDR1 is MNHNS and CDR2 is SASEGT in the germline V gene. CDR3 DNA: TGTGCCAGCAAGGAAGTTCTCCTCCTGGGCACGAACACCGGGGAGCTGTTTTTT. Protein sequence: CASKEVLLLGTNTGELFF.

There are many counts of this clonotype. V and J are TRBV20-1 and TRBJ1-6, with a weak D call TRBD1 (5 bases). Per the germline V gene, CDR1 is DFQATT and CDR2 is SNEGSKA (reference sequence). The V gene lost 1 base and the J gene lost 7 bases, with 11 bases spanning the gap. The CDR3 sequence is 14 residues long. CDR3 in amino acids: CSARVTERNSPLHF. CDR3 DNA sequence: TGCAGTGCTAGAGTGACAGAACGAAATTCACCCCTCCACTTT.

The table lists this clonotype with many counts. The chain employs TRBV27 and TRBJ1-6; D might be TRBD1 (6 bases). CDR1 MNHEY and CDR2 SMNVEV come from the germline V gene (reference sequence). There are 14 residues in the CDR3. Trimming stripped 4 bases from V and 7 bases from J, with 11 bases between. The DNA for the CDR3 is TGTGCCAGCAGTTGGACAGAAAAGAATTCACCCCTCCACTTT. Its protein product is CASSWTEKNSPLHF.

This clonotype was counted ten times or more. V gene TRBV28 combines with J gene TRBJ1-2; D is perhaps TRBD1 (5 bases). V gave up 6 bases and J gave up 2 bases, with 13 bases separating them. The CDR3 runs to 14 residues. CDR1 and CDR2 from the germline V gene are MDHEN and SYDVKM. The CDR3 sequence is CASRAGGGNYGYTF. The CDR3 DNA reads as TGTGCCAGCAGGGCGGGGGGTGGAAACTATGGCTACACCTTC.

Many counts were recorded for this clonotype. V and J are TRBV24-1 and TRBJ2-3, with 8 bases fitting TRBD2. The CDR3 extends over 15 amino acids. After removal of 4 bases from V and 0 bases from J, the junction contained 2 bases not matched to a gene. Germline-derived CDR1 and CDR2 are KGHDR and SFDVKD. This CDR3 reads CATSDQRESTDTQYF. The CDR3 nucleotides read TGTGCCACCAGTGACCAGCGGGAGAGCACAGATACGCAGTATTTT.

The chain links TRBV7-2 to TRBJ2-2, with 7 nucleotides matching TRBD1. The CDR3 runs to 15 residues. The germline V gene has CDR1 SGHTA and CDR2 FQGNSA. V shed 2 bases and J 5 bases; nucleotides not matched to a gene: 5. CDR3 loop: CASSLRQGPTGELFF. CDR3 coding DNA: TGTGCCAGCAGCTTAAGACAGGGTCCGACCGGGGAGCTGTTTTTT. The full variable domain, with the rest looked up from reference TRBV7-2 and TRBJ2-2, is GAGVSQSPSNKVTEKGKDVELRCDPISGHTALYWYRQSLGQGLEFLIYFQGNSAPDKSGLPSDRFSAERTGGSVSTLTIQRTQQEDSAVYLCASSLRQGPTGELFFGEGSRLTVL.

This clonotype was observed at least ten times. The J gene is TRBJ1-1, the V gene TRBV7-3; D is ambiguous. Germline V gives CDR1 SGHTA, CDR2 FQGTGA. The CDR3 sequence is 14 residues long. V was cut by 7 bases and J by 2 bases, with 14 bases left in between. Here the CDR3 DNA reads TGTGCCAGCATGATCTCGCCGGCCAACACTGAAGCTTTCTTT. Translating it yields CASMISPANTEAFF.

In this sample, this clonotype turned up many times. DNA for the CDR3: TGTGCCAGCAGTTTAAGGGGGGTTCGGGGCGGCTATGGCTACACCTTC. As protein: CASSLRGVRGGYGYTF. The genes are TRBV27 and TRBJ1-2; possible D gene TRBD1, 6 bases. Germline V gene data show CDR1 as MNHEY and CDR2 as SMNVEV (reference sequence). Trimming removed 2 bases from V and 4 bases from J, with 17 bases in between. The CDR3 is made up of 16 amino acids.

Ten or more counts support this clonotype. The rearrangement joins TRBV11-1 to TRBJ2-5; D unresolved. The CDR3 extends over 14 amino acids. The V gene's germline CDR1 is SGHAT and CDR2 FQDESV (reference sequence). Deletions cut 5 bases from V and 0 bases from J, with 10 bases between. The CDR3 loop reads CASSHGWYQETQYF. Written as DNA, the CDR3 is TGTGCCAGCAGCCACGGGTGGTACCAAGAGACCCAGTACTTC. The variable domain in full, completed from reference TRBV11-1 and TRBJ2-5, reads EAEVAQSPRYKITEKSQAVAFWCDPISGHATLYWYRQILGQGPELLVQFQDESVVDDSQLPKDRFSAERLKGVDSTLKIQPAELGDSAMYLCASSHGWYQETQYFGPGTRLLVL.

Ten or more counts support this clonotype. This chain links TRBV29-1 with TRBJ2-7; weak D call: TRBD1 (6 bases). The CDR3 runs 16 residues. V dropped 0 bases and J dropped 0 bases, with 15 bases sitting between them. Germline V gene sequence: CDR1 SQVTM, CDR2 ANQGSEA. CDR3 in amino acids: CSVEEGTGKSSYEQYF. CDR3 coding DNA: TGCAGCGTTGAAGAGGGCACAGGGAAGAGCTCCTACGAGCAGTACTTC.

This clonotype was detected many times. This sequence joins TRBV6-5 and TRBJ2-1, with D perhaps matching TRBD1 (6 bases). This CDR3 comprises 14 residues. Trimming cost V 2 bases and J 4 bases, with 9 bases left between them. Germline-derived CDR1 and CDR2 are MNHEY and SVGAGI. As DNA, the CDR3 is TGTGCCAGCAGTTACCGGACAGAATACAATGAGCAGTTCTTC. Protein sequence: CASSYRTEYNEQFF.

This clonotype has ten or more counts. The J gene is TRBJ2-7, the V gene TRBV7-7, with 9 bases identical to TRBD2. With V trimmed by 4 bases and J by 1 base, 17 bases remained unmatched. Germline V CDR1 and CDR2: SSHAT, FNYEAQ (reference sequence). The CDR3 covers 19 residues. The CDR3 spells CASSSRPGVAGAISYEQYF. The CDR3 DNA is TGTGCCAGCAGCTCCCGACCGGGGGTAGCGGGGGCCATTTCCTACGAGCAGTACTTC.

This chain uses TRBV11-2 with TRBJ2-7; the D is unclear. This CDR3 region has 11 residues. Germline CDR1 is SGHAT and CDR2 is FQNNGV. Trimming took off 1 base at V and 8 bases at J, with 6 bases between the two ends. CDR3 coding DNA: TGTGCCAGCAGCTTAGGGCACAAGCAGTACTTC. Translating gives CASSLGHKQYF.

The CDR3 DNA reads as TGTGCCAGCGCGACCCCAGCGAACACCGGGGAGCTGTTTTTT. It codes for CASATPANTGELFF. The rearrangement joins TRBV6-1 to TRBJ2-2; D remains unclear. Per the germline V gene, CDR1 is MNHNS and CDR2 is SASEGT. The CDR3 is made up of 14 amino acids. Trimming removed 8 bases at V and 0 bases at J, with 10 bases between.

The table lists this clonotype with many counts. The chain couples TRBV5-4 to TRBJ2-5; D is unclear. The V gene's germline CDR1 is SGHNT and CDR2 YYREEE (reference sequence). V was cut by 4 bases and J by 3 bases, with 16 bases left in between. CDR3 length equals 15 residues. CDR3 in DNA: TGTGCCAGCAGCAGCTCCCCCCAGCGAGAAGAGACCCAGTACTTC. Its protein product is CASSSSPQREETQYF.

This clonotype occurred many times. The chain uses TRBV20-1 and TRBJ2-7; 12 positions match TRBD2. Per the germline V gene, CDR1 is DFQATT and CDR2 is SNEGSKA (reference sequence). V dropped 5 bases and J dropped 3; count of bases not matched to a gene: 5. There are 14 residues in the CDR3. The CDR3 DNA sequence: TGCAGTGCTGGCACTAGCGGGGGGAGCTACGAGCAGTACTTC. This sequence encodes CSAGTSGGSYEQYF.

At least ten counts were recorded for this clonotype. The chain employs TRBV7-8 and TRBJ1-1; possible D gene TRBD1, 6 bases. This CDR3 is built from 13 residues. The germline V gene has CDR1 SGHVS and CDR2 FQNEAQ. The ends were cut back, 5 bases at V and 10 bases at J, with 17 bases in the middle. The CDR3 reads CASSPSRGFGAFF. Written as DNA, the CDR3 is TGTGCCAGCAGCCCGAGCAGGGGTTTCGGAGCTTTCTTT.

This clonotype appeared many times. The chain uses TRBV9 and TRBJ2-7; TRBD2 agrees at 7 bases. Germline V gives CDR1 SGDLS, CDR2 YYNGEE. The CDR3 covers 14 residues. The ends lost 4 bases at V and 2 bases at J; junction bases unmatched: 6. CDR3: CASSPRLAAYEQYF. The CDR3 DNA is TGTGCCAGCAGCCCCCGTCTAGCGGCCTACGAGCAGTACTTC. The full variable domain, completed using reference TRBV9 and TRBJ2-7, is DSGVTQTPKHLITATGQRVTLRCSPRSGDLSVYWYQQSLDQGLQFLIQYYNGEERAKGNILERFSAQQFPDLHSELNLSSLELGDSALYFCASSPRLAAYEQYFGPGTRLTVT.

This clonotype appeared many times. The rearrangement uses TRBV20-1 and TRBJ2-7; D not certain. Germline CDR1 DFQATT, CDR2 SNEGSKA (reference sequence). With 3 bases removed from V and 4 bases from J, the gap between germline ends came to 7 bases. This CDR3 has 11 residues. CDR3 region: CSASTWYEQYF. CDR3 nucleotide sequence: TGCAGTGCTAGTACCTGGTACGAGCAGTACTTC.